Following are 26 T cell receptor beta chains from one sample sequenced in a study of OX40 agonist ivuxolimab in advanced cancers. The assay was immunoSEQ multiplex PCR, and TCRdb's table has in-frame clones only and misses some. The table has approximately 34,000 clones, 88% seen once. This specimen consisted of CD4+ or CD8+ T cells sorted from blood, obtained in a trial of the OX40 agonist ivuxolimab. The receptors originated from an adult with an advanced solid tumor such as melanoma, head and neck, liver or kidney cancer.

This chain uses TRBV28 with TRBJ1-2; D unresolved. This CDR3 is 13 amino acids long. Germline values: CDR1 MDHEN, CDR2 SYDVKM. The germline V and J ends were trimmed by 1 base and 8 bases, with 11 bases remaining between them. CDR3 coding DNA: TGTGCCAGCAGTTTATTCGGGTGGGAAGGCTACACCTTC. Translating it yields CASSLFGWEGYTF.

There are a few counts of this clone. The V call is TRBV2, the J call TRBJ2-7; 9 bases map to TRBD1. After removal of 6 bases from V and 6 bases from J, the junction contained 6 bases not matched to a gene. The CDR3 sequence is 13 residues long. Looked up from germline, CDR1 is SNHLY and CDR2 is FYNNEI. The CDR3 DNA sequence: TGTGCCAGCAGCTCCGGGACAGGGCTCGAGCAGTACTTC. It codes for CASSSGTGLEQYF. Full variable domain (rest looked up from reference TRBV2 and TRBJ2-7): EPEVTQTPSHQVTQMGQEVILRCVPISNHLYFYWYRQILGQKVEFLVSFYNNEISEKSEIFDDQFSVERPDGSNFTLKIRSTKLEDSAMYFCASSSGTGLEQYFGPGTRLTVT.

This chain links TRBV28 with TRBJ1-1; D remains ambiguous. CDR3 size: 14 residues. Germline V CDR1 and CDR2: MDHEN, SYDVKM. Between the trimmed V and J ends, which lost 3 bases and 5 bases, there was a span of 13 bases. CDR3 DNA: TGTGCCAGCAGTTTTGAGCAGAGGTGGACTGAAGCTTTCTTT. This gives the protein CASSFEQRWTEAFF.

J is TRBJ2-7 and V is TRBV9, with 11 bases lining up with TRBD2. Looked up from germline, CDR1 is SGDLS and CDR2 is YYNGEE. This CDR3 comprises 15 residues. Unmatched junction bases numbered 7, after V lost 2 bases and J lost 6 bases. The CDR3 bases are TGTGCCAGCAGCGTCCTGACTAGCGGGGAAGGCGAGCAGTACTTC. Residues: CASSVLTSGEGEQYF.

CDR3 sequence (DNA): TGTGCCAGCAGCTTAGGCTCGTCCGGAGAGCAGTACTTC. Translated, it gives CASSLGSSGEQYF. This chain connects TRBV11-2 to TRBJ2-7; D uncertain. Trimming left V 1 base short and J 7 bases short, with 11 bases between. Germline CDR1 and CDR2: SGHAT and FQNNGV. This CDR3 has 13 amino acids.

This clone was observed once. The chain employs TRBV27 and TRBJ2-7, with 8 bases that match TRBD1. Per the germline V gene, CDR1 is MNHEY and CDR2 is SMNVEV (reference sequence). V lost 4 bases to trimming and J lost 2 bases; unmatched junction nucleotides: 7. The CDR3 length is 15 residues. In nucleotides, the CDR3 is TGTGCCAGCAGTTCGCCGACAGGGGTCGCCTACGAGCAGTACTTC. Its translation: CASSSPTGVAYEQYF.

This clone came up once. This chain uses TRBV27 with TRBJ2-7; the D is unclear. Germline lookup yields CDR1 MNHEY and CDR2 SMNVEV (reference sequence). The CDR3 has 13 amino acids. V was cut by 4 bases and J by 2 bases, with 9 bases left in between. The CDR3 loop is CASSSGGAYEQYF. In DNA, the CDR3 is TGTGCCAGCAGTTCAGGCGGAGCCTACGAGCAGTACTTC.

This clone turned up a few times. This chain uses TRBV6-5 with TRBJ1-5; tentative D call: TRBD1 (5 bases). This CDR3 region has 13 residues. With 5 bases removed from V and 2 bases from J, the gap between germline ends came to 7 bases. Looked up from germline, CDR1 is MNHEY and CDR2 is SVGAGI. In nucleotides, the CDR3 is TGTGCCAGCAGTACAGGCGGCAATCAGCCCCAGCATTTT. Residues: CASSTGGNQPQHF.

CDR3 amino acids: CASSPQRTGFSYEQYF. The CDR3 DNA reads as TGTGCCAGCAGTCCGCAGAGGACAGGATTCTCCTACGAGCAGTACTTC. This chain joins TRBV28 and TRBJ2-7; 7 nucleotides line up with TRBD1. This CDR3 has 16 residues. The junction had 10 bases not matched to a gene; V was cut back by 5 bases and J by 0 bases. CDR1 MDHEN and CDR2 SYDVKM come from the germline V gene.

CDR3 coding DNA: TGTGCCAGCAGCTTGCCGGTGACAGGGGGACTTTTTAGCACCGGGGAGCTGTTTTTT. It is translated as CASSLPVTGGLFSTGELFF. The chain has TRBV11-1 and TRBJ2-2; 9 bases agree with TRBD1. This CDR3 spans 19 amino acids. Germline-derived CDR1 and CDR2 are SGHAT and FQDESV (reference sequence). J was trimmed by 4 bases and V by 3 bases; bases with no gene match: 15.

CDR3 sequence reads: CASSRWDTGELFF. CDR3 nucleotide sequence: TGTGCCAGCAGCAGGTGGGACACCGGGGAGCTGTTTTTT. This chain uses TRBV9 with TRBJ2-2; D remains ambiguous. V dropped 4 bases and J dropped 3 bases, with 7 bases sitting between them. The CDR3 covers 13 residues. The germline gives CDR1 SGDLS, CDR2 YYNGEE.

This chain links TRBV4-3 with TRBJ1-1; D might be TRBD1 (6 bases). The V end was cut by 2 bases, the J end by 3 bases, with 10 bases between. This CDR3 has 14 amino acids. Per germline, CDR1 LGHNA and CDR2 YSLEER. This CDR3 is CASSQIDRYTEAFF. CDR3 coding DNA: TGCGCCAGCAGCCAAATCGACAGGTACACTGAAGCTTTCTTT.

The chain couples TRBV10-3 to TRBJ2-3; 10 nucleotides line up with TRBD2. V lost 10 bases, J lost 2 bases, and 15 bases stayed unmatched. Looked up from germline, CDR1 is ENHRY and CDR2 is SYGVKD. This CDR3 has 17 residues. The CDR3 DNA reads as TGTGCCACCAAGAGCAGTGGACTAGCGGAGAACACAGATACGCAGTATTTT. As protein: CATKSSGLAENTDTQYF.

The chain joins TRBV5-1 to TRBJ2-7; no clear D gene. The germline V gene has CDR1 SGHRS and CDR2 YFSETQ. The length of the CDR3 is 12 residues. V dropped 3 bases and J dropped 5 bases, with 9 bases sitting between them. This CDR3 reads CASSSEIHEQYF. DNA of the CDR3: TGCGCCAGCAGCTCGGAGATCCACGAGCAGTACTTC. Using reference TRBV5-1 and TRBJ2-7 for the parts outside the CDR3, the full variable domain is KAGVTQTPRYLIKTRGQQVTLSCSPISGHRSVSWYQQTPGQGLQFLFEYFSETQRNKGNFPGRFSGRQFSNSRSEMNVSTLELGDSALYLCASSSEIHEQYFGPGTRLTVT.

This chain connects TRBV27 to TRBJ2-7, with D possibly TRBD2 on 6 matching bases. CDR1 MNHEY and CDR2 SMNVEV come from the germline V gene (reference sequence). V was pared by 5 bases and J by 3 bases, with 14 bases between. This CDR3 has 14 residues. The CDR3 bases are TGTGCCAGCAGTCCTCTGGGGGGAGGCTACGAGCAGTACTTC. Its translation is CASSPLGGGYEQYF.

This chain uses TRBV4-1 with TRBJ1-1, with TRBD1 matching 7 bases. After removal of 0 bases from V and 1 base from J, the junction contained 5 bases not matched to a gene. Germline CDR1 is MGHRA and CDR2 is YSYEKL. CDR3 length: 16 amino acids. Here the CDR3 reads CASSQDQTGRNTEAFF. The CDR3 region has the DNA TGCGCCAGCAGCCAAGACCAGACAGGGCGGAACACTGAAGCTTTCTTT.

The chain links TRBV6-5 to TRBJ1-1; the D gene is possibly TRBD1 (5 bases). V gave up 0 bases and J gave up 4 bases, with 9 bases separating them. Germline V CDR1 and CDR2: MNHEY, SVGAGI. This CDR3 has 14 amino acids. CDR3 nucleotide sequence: TGTGCCAGCAGTTACTCGTGGGGGTCCACTGAAGCTTTCTTT. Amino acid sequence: CASSYSWGSTEAFF.

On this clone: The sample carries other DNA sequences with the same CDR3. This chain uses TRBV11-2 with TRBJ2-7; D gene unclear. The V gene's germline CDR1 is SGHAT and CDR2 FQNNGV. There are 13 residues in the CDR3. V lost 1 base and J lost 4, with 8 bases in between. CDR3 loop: CASSLAAGYEQYF. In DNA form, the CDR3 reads TGTGCCAGCAGCTTAGCCGCCGGGTACGAGCAGTACTTC. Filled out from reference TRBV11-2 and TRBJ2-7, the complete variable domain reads EAGVAQSPRYKIIEKRQSVAFWCNPISGHATLYWYQQILGQGPKLLIQFQNNGVVDDSQLPKDRFSAERLKGVDSTLKIQPAKLEDSAVYLCASSLAAGYEQYFGPGTRLTVT.

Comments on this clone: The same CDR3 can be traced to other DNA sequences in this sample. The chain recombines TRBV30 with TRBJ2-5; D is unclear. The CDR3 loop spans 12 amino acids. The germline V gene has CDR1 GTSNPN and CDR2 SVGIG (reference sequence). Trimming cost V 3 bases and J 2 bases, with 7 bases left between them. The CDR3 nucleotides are TGTGCCTGGAGCCCGAATCAAGAGACCCAGTACTTC. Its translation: CAWSPNQETQYF.

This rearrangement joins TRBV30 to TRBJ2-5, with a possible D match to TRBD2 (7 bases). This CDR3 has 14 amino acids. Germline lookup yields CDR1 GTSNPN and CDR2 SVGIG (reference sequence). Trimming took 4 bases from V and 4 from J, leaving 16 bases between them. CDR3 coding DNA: TGTGCCTGGACCGAGGGGGGGTTAGGAGAGACCCAGTACTTC. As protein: CAWTEGGLGETQYF.

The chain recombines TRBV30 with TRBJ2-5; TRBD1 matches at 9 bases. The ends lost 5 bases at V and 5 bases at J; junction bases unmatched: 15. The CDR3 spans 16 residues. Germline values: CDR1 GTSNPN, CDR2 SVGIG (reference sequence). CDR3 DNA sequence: TGTGCCTGGGGGACAGGGAGCTCGACGGAGGGGGAGACCCAGTACTTC. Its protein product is CAWGTGSSTEGETQYF.

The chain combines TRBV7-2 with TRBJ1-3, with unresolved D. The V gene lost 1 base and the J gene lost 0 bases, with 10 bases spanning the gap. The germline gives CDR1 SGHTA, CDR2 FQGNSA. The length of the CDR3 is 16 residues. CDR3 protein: CASSLDQYSSGNTIYF. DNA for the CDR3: TGTGCCAGCAGCTTAGATCAGTACAGCTCTGGAAACACCATATATTTT.

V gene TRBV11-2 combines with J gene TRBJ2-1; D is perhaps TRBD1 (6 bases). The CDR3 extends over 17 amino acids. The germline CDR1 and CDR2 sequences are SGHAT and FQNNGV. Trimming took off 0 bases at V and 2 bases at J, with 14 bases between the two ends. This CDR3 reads CASSLDLQGETYNEQFF. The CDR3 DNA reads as TGTGCCAGCAGCTTAGATCTACAGGGAGAGACCTACAATGAGCAGTTCTTC. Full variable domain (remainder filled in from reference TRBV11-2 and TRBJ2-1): EAGVAQSPRYKIIEKRQSVAFWCNPISGHATLYWYQQILGQGPKLLIQFQNNGVVDDSQLPKDRFSAERLKGVDSTLKIQPAKLEDSAVYLCASSLDLQGETYNEQFFGPGTRLTVL.

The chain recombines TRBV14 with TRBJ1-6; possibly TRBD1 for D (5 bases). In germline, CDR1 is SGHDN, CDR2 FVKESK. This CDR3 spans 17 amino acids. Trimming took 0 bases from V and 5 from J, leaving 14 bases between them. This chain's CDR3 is CASSQDDTGEDNSPLHF. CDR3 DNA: TGTGCCAGCAGCCAAGATGACACGGGGGAGGATAATTCACCCCTCCACTTT.

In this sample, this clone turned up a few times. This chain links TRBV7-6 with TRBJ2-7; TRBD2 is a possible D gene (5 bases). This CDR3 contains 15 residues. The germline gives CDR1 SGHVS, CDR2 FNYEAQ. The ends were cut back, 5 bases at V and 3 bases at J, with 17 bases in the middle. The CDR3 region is CASSLLRDALYEQYF. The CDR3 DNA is TGTGCCAGCAGCCTACTCCGGGATGCACTCTACGAGCAGTACTTC. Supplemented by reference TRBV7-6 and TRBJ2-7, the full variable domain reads GAGVSQSPRYKVTKRGQDVALRCDPISGHVSLYWYRQALGQGPEFLTYFNYEAQQDKSGLPNDRFSAERPEGSISTLTIQRTEQRDSAMYRCASSLLRDALYEQYFGPGTRLTVT.

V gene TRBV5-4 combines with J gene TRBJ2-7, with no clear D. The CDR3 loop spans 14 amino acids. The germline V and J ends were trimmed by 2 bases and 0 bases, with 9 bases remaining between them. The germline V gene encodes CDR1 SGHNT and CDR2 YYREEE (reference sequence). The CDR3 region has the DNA TGTGCCAGCAGCTTTTATTCTGGCTCCTACGAGCAGTACTTC. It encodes CASSFYSGSYEQYF.